Listed here are 25 T cell receptor beta chains from one sample, sequenced in a study of cytomegalovirus exposure and HLA in healthy donors. The PCR contained 60 Vbeta and 13 Jbeta primers. Data came from immunoSEQ multiplex PCR; TCRdb stores just in-frame clones and leaves some out. The sample records tens of thousands of clones, around 60% being singletons. Input material: PBMCs. The receptors shown here come from a male donor in good health and CMV-seropositive.

The chain combines TRBV7-3 with TRBJ2-5; D is perhaps TRBD2 (5 bases). Trimming removed 3 bases from V and 0 bases from J, with 5 bases in between. The CDR3 length is 13 residues. From germline, CDR1 is SGHTA and CDR2 FQGTGA. The CDR3 DNA sequence: TGTGCCAGCAGCTTGCGGGACCAAGAGACCCAGTACTTC. It encodes CASSLRDQETQYF. Complete variable domain (other parts from reference TRBV7-3 and TRBJ2-5): GAGVSQTPSNKVTEKGKYVELRCDPISGHTALYWYRQSLGQGPEFLIYFQGTGAADDSGLPNDRFFAVRPEGSVSTLKIQRTERGDSAVYLCASSLRDQETQYFGPGTRLLVL.

This clone turned up a few times. The J gene is TRBJ1-2, the V gene TRBV15; tentatively, D is TRBD1 (6 bases). The germline V gene has CDR1 LNHNV and CDR2 YYDKDF (reference sequence). V lost 0 bases, J lost 7 bases, and 18 bases lay in between. The CDR3 spans 16 residues. The DNA of the CDR3 is TGTGCCACCAGCAGAGATCCCCTCAATTTAGGGGGTGGCTACACCTTC. Its translation: CATSRDPLNLGGGYTF. The variable domain in full, with the rest retrieved from reference TRBV15 and TRBJ1-2, is DAMVIQNPRYQVTQFGKPVTLSCSQTLNHNVMYWYQQKSSQAPKLLFHYYDKDFNNEADTPDNFQSRRPNTSFCFLDIRSPGLGDTAMYLCATSRDPLNLGGGYTFGSGTRLTVV.

There are a few counts of this clone. The chain combines TRBV13 with TRBJ2-7, with D unclear. Trimming stripped 3 bases from V and 8 bases from J, with 8 bases between. The CDR3 has 11 residues. Germline assignment: CDR1 PRHDT and CDR2 FYEKMQ (reference sequence). DNA for the CDR3: TGTGCCAGCAGCTTCCAGTCCCAGCAGTACTTC. It yields the protein CASSFQSQQYF.

The gene calls are TRBV4-3 and TRBJ1-2; TRBD1 aligns across 8 bases. The CDR3 loop spans 13 amino acids. V shed 4 bases and J 8 bases; nucleotides not matched to a gene: 6. Looked up from germline, CDR1 is LGHNA and CDR2 is YSLEER. Here the CDR3 reads CASSPQTGEGYTF. The DNA for the CDR3 is TGCGCCAGCAGCCCTCAGACAGGGGAAGGCTACACCTTC.

As DNA, the CDR3 is TGTGCCAGCAAGCGACAGCCTGTGGCGGGGGAGCAGTACTTC. Amino acid sequence: CASKRQPVAGEQYF. The V gene is TRBV28, the J gene TRBJ2-7; D perhaps matches TRBD2 (6 bases). The CDR3 loop spans 14 amino acids. Trimming removed 7 bases from V and 7 bases from J, with 20 bases in between. Germline loops: CDR1 MDHEN, CDR2 SYDVKM.

This clone has more than one count but fewer than ten. The genes are TRBV5-1 and TRBJ2-1; 11 nucleotides line up with TRBD2. V gave up 1 base and J gave up 10 bases; unmatched junction bases: 7. The CDR3 runs to 15 residues. The V gene's germline CDR1 is SGHRS and CDR2 YFSETQ. CDR3 loop: CASSLQGLAATEQFF. The CDR3 DNA is TGCGCCAGCAGCTTGCAGGGACTAGCGGCCACGGAGCAGTTCTTC. The full variable domain, its missing parts supplied by reference TRBV5-1 and TRBJ2-1, is KAGVTQTPRYLIKTRGQQVTLSCSPISGHRSVSWYQQTPGQGLQFLFEYFSETQRNKGNFPGRFSGRQFSNSRSEMNVSTLELGDSALYLCASSLQGLAATEQFFGPGTRLTVL.

The V and J genes are TRBV15 and TRBJ1-3; a possible D gene is TRBD1 (5 bases). CDR3 length equals 18 residues. V lost 0 bases and J 0 bases, leaving 15 bases between the germline ends. The germline V gene has CDR1 LNHNV and CDR2 YYDKDF (reference sequence). DNA for the CDR3: TGTGCCACCAGCAGAGATCGAGCGACAGTGAACTCTGGAAACACCATATATTTT. Amino acids: CATSRDRATVNSGNTIYF.

The table lists this clone with a few counts. CDR3 loop: CASSLLGPNTEAFF. As DNA, the CDR3 is TGTGCCAGCAGTTTATTGGGGCCTAACACTGAAGCTTTCTTT. V and J are TRBV27 and TRBJ1-1; TRBD1 might be the D (5 bases). Trimming cost V 1 base and J 2 bases, with 8 bases left between them. Germline V gene data show CDR1 as MNHEY and CDR2 as SMNVEV (reference sequence). The CDR3 sequence is 14 residues long.

The genes are TRBV25-1 and TRBJ2-7; D call uncertain. With 1 base removed from V and 4 bases from J, the gap between germline ends came to 11 bases. CDR1 and CDR2 from the germline V gene are MGHDK and SYGVNS. The CDR3 is made up of 14 amino acids. Here the CDR3 reads CASSEFSSLYEQYF. In DNA, the CDR3 is TGTGCCAGCAGTGAATTTTCCTCGCTATACGAGCAGTACTTC.

The chain is built from TRBV7-6 and TRBJ2-1, with 9 bases lining up with TRBD2. Trimming cost V 5 bases and J 9 bases; bases outside gene matches: 11. This CDR3 comprises 15 residues. In germline, CDR1 is SGHVS, CDR2 FNYEAQ. CDR3 residues: CASSPKSGGPPEQFF. As DNA, the CDR3 is TGTGCCAGCAGCCCGAAGAGCGGGGGGCCTCCTGAGCAGTTCTTC. Drawing the rest from reference TRBV7-6 and TRBJ2-1, the complete variable domain is GAGVSQSPRYKVTKRGQDVALRCDPISGHVSLYWYRQALGQGPEFLTYFNYEAQQDKSGLPNDRFSAERPEGSISTLTIQRTEQRDSAMYRCASSPKSGGPPEQFFGPGTRLTVL.

The chain has TRBV7-2 and TRBJ2-7; D is unresolved. Germline CDR1 is SGHTA and CDR2 is FQGNSA. The CDR3 has 11 amino acids. V was clipped by 4 bases and J by 2 bases, with 3 bases between them. This chain's CDR3 is CASSSTYEQYF. In nucleotides, the CDR3 is TGTGCCAGCAGCTCAACCTACGAGCAGTACTTC.

This clone was seen more than once but under ten times. The chain combines TRBV5-1 with TRBJ1-1, with 12 bases lining up with TRBD1. Germline assignment: CDR1 SGHRS and CDR2 YFSETQ. The CDR3 runs to 14 residues. Trimming removed 5 bases from V and 3 bases from J; junction bases left unmatched: 2. In DNA, the CDR3 is TGCGCCAGCAGGAGGGACAGGGGGCACACTGAAGCTTTCTTT. This gives the protein CASRRDRGHTEAFF.

This clone was seen more than once but under ten times. V gene TRBV5-6 combines with J gene TRBJ1-6; D call uncertain. V dropped 0 bases and J dropped 9 bases, with 10 bases sitting between them. Germline values: CDR1 SGHDT, CDR2 YYEEEE. CDR3 length: 14 amino acids. Here the CDR3 reads CASSLVQRGSPLHF. CDR3 nucleotides: TGTGCCAGCAGCTTGGTTCAGAGAGGTTCACCCCTCCACTTT.

V gene TRBV6-6 combines with J gene TRBJ2-5; D is unclear. CDR1 is MNHNY and CDR2 is SVGAGI in the germline V gene (reference sequence). Between the trimmed V and J ends, which lost 3 bases and 5 bases, there was a span of 16 bases. The length of the CDR3 is 15 residues. CDR3 amino acids: CASSYSQWAWETQYF. As DNA, the CDR3 is TGTGCCAGCAGTTATTCACAGTGGGCCTGGGAGACCCAGTACTTC.

This chain's CDR3 is CASSEIQGPDQSYNEQFF. The CDR3 coding sequence is TGTGCCAGCAGTGAAATCCAGGGCCCGGACCAATCCTACAATGAGCAGTTCTTC. This chain joins TRBV6-1 and TRBJ2-1, with D possibly matching TRBD1 (5 bases). Germline V gene lookup returns CDR1 MNHNS and CDR2 SASEGT. The V gene lost 2 bases and the J gene lost 1 base, with 18 bases spanning the gap. This CDR3 comprises 18 residues.

This clone showed up just a few times. V and J are TRBV30 and TRBJ1-2; 8 nucleotides match TRBD1. With 4 bases clipped from V and 2 bases from J, the junction kept 9 bases outside the gene matches. The germline CDR1 and CDR2 sequences are GTSNPN and SVGIG (reference sequence). The CDR3 has 15 amino acids. The CDR3 here is CAWIRDRLLNYGYTF. The CDR3 DNA follows: TGTGCCTGGATCAGGGACAGGCTTCTCAACTATGGCTACACCTTC.

The sample holds a few counts of this clone. The J gene is TRBJ1-6, the V gene TRBV6-5, with a tentative D call TRBD1 (5 bases). The CDR3 runs 14 residues. V lost 5 bases and J lost 7, with 12 bases in between. Germline CDR1 MNHEY, CDR2 SVGAGI. CDR3 nucleotides: TGTGCCAGCAGTCCTACAGGTGGAAATTCACCCCTCCACTTT. It codes for CASSPTGGNSPLHF.

V and J are TRBV9 and TRBJ2-7, with a tentative D call TRBD1 (6 bases). Germline V CDR1 and CDR2: SGDLS, YYNGEE. The V gene lost 4 bases and the J gene lost 0 bases, with 11 bases spanning the gap. This CDR3 spans 14 amino acids. CDR3 loop: CASSTSGDSYEQYF. Here the CDR3 DNA reads TGTGCCAGCAGCACCTCAGGGGACTCCTACGAGCAGTACTTC.

This chain links TRBV5-4 with TRBJ2-7; 10 nucleotides match TRBD1. The CDR3 spans 15 residues. V lost 0 bases, J lost 6 bases, and 6 bases stayed unmatched. CDR1 and CDR2 (germline): SGHNT, YYREEE (reference sequence). CDR3 DNA: TGTGCCAGCAGCTTGGGGGGACAGGGGATGGGCGAGCAGTACTTC. It yields the protein CASSLGGQGMGEQYF.

The chain uses TRBV7-9 and TRBJ2-3; 7 bases are shared with TRBD2. The trim removed 6 bases at V and 2 bases at J, leaving 11 bases unmatched. The CDR3 runs 16 residues. Germline loops: CDR1 SEHNR, CDR2 FQNEAQ (reference sequence). Here the CDR3 DNA reads TGTGCCAGCAGTTCAGCCCGAGCGGGGCTCACAGATACGCAGTATTTT. It yields the protein CASSSARAGLTDTQYF.

As regards this clone: The sample has other DNA sequences that encode this CDR3 too. The DNA of the CDR3 is TGTGCCAGCAGTGAGTCAGGGGGCACTGAAGCTTTCTTT. Protein sequence: CASSESGGTEAFF. The chain uses TRBV6-1 and TRBJ1-1; TRBD1 aligns across 7 bases. Trimming cost V 3 bases and J 4 bases; bases outside gene matches: 2. The CDR3 contains 13 residues. Germline lookup yields CDR1 MNHNS and CDR2 SASEGT.

The J gene is TRBJ2-6, the V gene TRBV5-1, with D tentatively TRBD1 (6 bases). Germline assignment: CDR1 SGHRS and CDR2 YFSETQ. CDR3 size: 16 residues. The V gene lost 0 bases and the J gene lost 4 bases, with 11 bases spanning the gap. CDR3 in amino acids: CASSLAGAAGANVLTF. The CDR3 DNA sequence: TGCGCCAGCAGCTTGGCAGGGGCGGCAGGGGCCAACGTCCTGACTTTC.

The gene calls are TRBV18 and TRBJ2-7; 10 bases agree with TRBD1. The length of the CDR3 is 16 residues. Germline assignment: CDR1 KGHSH and CDR2 LQKENI. The J segment lost 3 bases and the V segment lost 2 bases, leaving 7 bases of the junction unmatched. CDR3 nucleotide sequence: TGTGCCAGCTCACCAAGGACAGGGGGACTACTCTACGAGCAGTACTTC. It encodes CASSPRTGGLLYEQYF.

This rearrangement joins TRBV7-2 to TRBJ2-3; 10 bases map to TRBD2. The CDR3 extends over 20 amino acids. J lost 2 bases, V lost 0 bases, and 14 bases had no gene match. Germline-derived CDR1 and CDR2 are SGHTA and FQGNSA. Here the CDR3 DNA reads TGTGCCAGCAGCTTAGCGCCCTCTCGTAGCGGGGGGCTAGCCACAGATACGCAGTATTTT. Residues: CASSLAPSRSGGLATDTQYF.

The V gene is TRBV6-5, the J gene TRBJ2-3; TRBD1 agrees at 7 bases. The junction had 3 bases not matched to a gene; V was cut back by 11 bases and J by 1 base. CDR1 is MNHEY, CDR2 SVGAGI, per germline. CDR3 length: 12 residues. CDR3 amino acids: CACGQGTDTQYF. Written as DNA, the CDR3 is TGTGCCTGCGGACAGGGCACAGATACGCAGTATTTT.